A single T cell receptor beta chain is shown here with its context. The antigen is unknown. Time point defined: newly diagnosed GD, antithyroid drugs for less than 3 months. The authors made the TCR library using RNA they extracted from PBMCs. Libraries of TCR beta came from iRepertoire HTBI primers plus Arm-PCR of CDR3 regions. TCRdb itself ran the multiplex PCR reads through MiXCR, one entry per CDR3 protein. The profile shows hundreds of thousands of distinct CDR3 sequences, approximately 16% of them singletons. The data derive from a study of regulatory T cells in long-lasting Graves disease. Study observations and caveats: There was favoring of TRBV28, TRBJ1-2 and TRBJ2-5 in persistent disease.

Trimming left V 4 bases short and J 4 bases short, with 11 bases between. The length of the CDR3 is 14 residues. From germline, CDR1 is SGHDN and CDR2 FVKESK. The data were also submitted as part of a second study, on T cells in Graves' hyperthyroidism and ophthalmopathy. In that study: Investigators excluded patients with uncontrolled infection, other autoimmune disease, pregnancy or lactation.

This clonotype was sampled from a woman aged 25-40 years with Graves disease. This specimen consisted of peripheral blood mononuclear cells (PBMCs), obtained at new diagnosis, from a patient treated with antithyroid drugs. This chain connects TRBV14 to TRBJ1-3; D is uncertain. The CDR3 protein is CASSRSNKGNTIYF. Written as DNA, the CDR3 is TGTGCCAGCAGCCGGAGTAATAAAGGAAACACCATATATTTT.